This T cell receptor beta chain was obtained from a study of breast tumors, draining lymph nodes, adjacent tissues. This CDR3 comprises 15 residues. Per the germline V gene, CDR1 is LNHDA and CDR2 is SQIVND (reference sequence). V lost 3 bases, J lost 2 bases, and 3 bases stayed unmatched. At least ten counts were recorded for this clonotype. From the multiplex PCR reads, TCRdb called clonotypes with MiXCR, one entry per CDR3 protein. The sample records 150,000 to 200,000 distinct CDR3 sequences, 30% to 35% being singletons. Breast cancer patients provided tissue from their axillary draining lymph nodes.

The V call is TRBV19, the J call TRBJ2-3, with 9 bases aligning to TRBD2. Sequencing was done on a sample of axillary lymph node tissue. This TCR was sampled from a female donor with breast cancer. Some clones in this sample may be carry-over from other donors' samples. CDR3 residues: CASSMGLANTDTQYF. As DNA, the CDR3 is TGTGCCAGTAGTATGGGACTAGCCAACACAGATACGCAGTATTTT.